This entry lists 32 T cell receptor beta chains sequenced from one sample in a study of blood T cell repertoires in COVID-19. Profiling relied on immunoSEQ multiplex PCR, and the TCRdb table lists in-frame clones only, not all of them. The sample carries hundreds of thousands of clones, 85% recorded once. The sample comprised peripheral blood. The receptors originated from a woman between 18 and 29 years old with acute or convalescent COVID-19.

The rearrangement joins TRBV19 to TRBJ2-5; 7 bases match TRBD1. J was trimmed by 2 bases and V by 5 bases; bases with no gene match: 2. The CDR3 has 13 residues. In germline, CDR1 is LNHDA, CDR2 SQIVND (reference sequence). DNA of the CDR3: TGTGCCAGTAGTGTCAGGGGGCAAGAGACCCAGTACTTC. Translating it yields CASSVRGQETQYF.

As regards this clone: One end of the junction is discordant with germline, which a read error may explain. The sample has other DNA sequences that encode this CDR3 too. This chain uses TRBV5-1 with TRBJ1-1; D is perhaps TRBD1 (6 bases). Germline CDR1 SGHRS, CDR2 YFSETQ. CDR3 length: 13 amino acids. CDR3 loop: CASSLDRNTEAFF. In DNA form, the CDR3 reads TGCGCCAGCAGTTTGGACAGGAACACTGAAGCTTTCTTT.

The V call is TRBV28, the J call TRBJ2-7, with D hard to call. CDR1 is MDHEN and CDR2 is SYDVKM in the germline V gene. The V end was cut by 1 base, the J end by 3 bases, with 7 bases between. The CDR3 runs to 13 residues. The CDR3 DNA sequence: TGTGCCAGCAGTTTATCCCTAGGCTACGAGCAGTACTTC. Translating gives CASSLSLGYEQYF.

This clone was seen a few times. J is TRBJ1-2 and V is TRBV10-3, with D maybe TRBD1 (5 bases). Germline CDR1 ENHRY, CDR2 SYGVKD. V lost 4 bases and J lost 2, with 14 bases in between. The CDR3 is 15 residues long. CDR3 region: CAISVREGPNYGYTF. CDR3 sequence (DNA): TGTGCCATCAGTGTACGGGAGGGGCCGAACTATGGCTACACCTTC.

V and J are TRBV5-8 and TRBJ1-5, with TRBD1 matching 8 bases. CDR1 and CDR2 from the germline V gene are SGHTS and YDEGEE. The CDR3 totals 15 residues. The J segment lost 0 bases and the V segment lost 4 bases, leaving 3 bases of the junction unmatched. DNA of the CDR3: TGTGCCAGCAGCCTCGGACAGGGTAGCAATCAGCCCCAGCATTTT. Amino acids: CASSLGQGSNQPQHF.

The chain joins TRBV28 to TRBJ1-5; D is ambiguous. Germline CDR1 and CDR2: MDHEN and SYDVKM. Trimming took 6 bases from V and 4 from J, leaving 13 bases between them. This CDR3 has 14 amino acids. The CDR3 protein is CASSRGAWNQPQHF. The CDR3 nucleotides read TGTGCCAGCAGCCGTGGAGCATGGAATCAGCCCCAGCATTTT.

This chain joins TRBV12-5 and TRBJ1-5, with TRBD1 identical over 10 bases. The CDR3 runs to 15 residues. Per the germline V gene, CDR1 is LGHNT and CDR2 is FRNRAP. V lost 3 bases to trimming and J lost 2 bases; unmatched junction nucleotides: 1. CDR3 sequence (DNA): TGTGCTAGTGGTTTTGGGACAGGGGGCAATCAGCCCCAGCATTTT. Residues: CASGFGTGGNQPQHF.

The CDR3, as DNA: TGTGCCAGCAGCACACGATTAAATTCACCCCTCCACTTT. Amino acids: CASSTRLNSPLHF. J is TRBJ1-6 and V is TRBV7-9; D gene ambiguous. With 5 bases removed from V and 7 bases from J, the gap between germline ends came to 9 bases. This CDR3 spans 13 amino acids. Germline loops: CDR1 SEHNR, CDR2 FQNEAQ (reference sequence).

V is TRBV18 and J is TRBJ1-1; the D gene is possibly TRBD1 (6 bases). With 3 bases removed from V and 6 bases from J, the gap between germline ends came to 14 bases. The CDR3 contains 14 residues. Germline assignment: CDR1 KGHSH and CDR2 LQKENI. The CDR3 protein is CASSPAQGQAEAFF. The CDR3 DNA is TGTGCCAGCTCACCCGCACAGGGTCAAGCTGAAGCTTTCTTT. Using reference TRBV18 and TRBJ1-1 for the parts outside the CDR3, the full variable domain is NAGVMQNPRHLVRRRGQEARLRCSPMKGHSHVYWYRQLPEEGLKFMVYLQKENIIDESGMPKERFSAEFPKEGPSILRIQQVVRGDSAAYFCASSPAQGQAEAFFGQGTRLTVV.

The chain joins TRBV2 to TRBJ1-1; D call uncertain. Germline CDR1 and CDR2: SNHLY and FYNNEI. V was clipped by 6 bases and J by 0 bases, with 11 bases between them. The CDR3 totals 14 residues. In nucleotides, the CDR3 is TGTGCCAGCAGCAACAGTGTGATGAACACTGAAGCTTTCTTT. This gives the protein CASSNSVMNTEAFF.

This rearrangement joins TRBV18 to TRBJ2-2; 10 nucleotides line up with TRBD2. With 4 bases clipped from V and 6 bases from J, the junction kept 8 bases outside the gene matches. Looked up from germline, CDR1 is KGHSH and CDR2 is LQKENI. The CDR3 has 16 residues. In nucleotides, the CDR3 is TGTGCCAGCTCACGCCCCAGCGGGGGGGCCGCCGGGGAGCTGTTTTTT. It codes for CASSRPSGGAAGELFF.

The rearrangement joins TRBV5-1 to TRBJ2-3; TRBD2 matches at 13 bases. V was clipped by 1 base and J by 3 bases; unmatched bases: 8. CDR1 and CDR2 (germline): SGHRS, YFSETQ. The CDR3 sequence is 18 residues long. This CDR3 reads CASSLTSGGARDTDTQYF. CDR3 DNA: TGCGCCAGCAGCTTGACTAGCGGGGGGGCGAGGGATACAGATACGCAGTATTTT.

The chain combines TRBV11-2 with TRBJ2-7; 9 nucleotides match TRBD1. V trimming: 8 bases; J trimming: 1 base; junction bases outside the gene matches: 3. The CDR3 is made up of 13 amino acids. Looked up from germline, CDR1 is SGHAT and CDR2 is FQNNGV. Here the CDR3 DNA reads TGTGCCAGCTTCGGGACAGGGTCCTACGAGCAGTACTTC. Residues: CASFGTGSYEQYF.

The CDR3 is CASSQAQVNTGELFF. CDR3 DNA: TGTGCCAGCAGCCAAGCCCAGGTAAACACCGGGGAGCTGTTTTTT. This chain links TRBV3-1 (or the pseudogene TRBV3-2) with TRBJ2-2; no reliable D call. CDR1 LGHDT and CDR2 YNNKEL come from the germline V gene (reference sequence). V was shortened by 1 base and J by 2 bases, with 8 bases between the two germline ends. The CDR3 length is 15 residues.

The chain combines TRBV28 with TRBJ1-2; maybe TRBD1 (5 bases). The CDR3 length is 13 residues. Germline-derived CDR1 and CDR2 are MDHEN and SYDVKM. V was pared by 8 bases and J by 5 bases, with 15 bases between. The CDR3 protein is CASSGHPYYGYTF. CDR3 bases: TGTGCCAGCTCTGGACATCCGTATTATGGCTACACCTTC.

This clone has a single count. V and J are TRBV5-8 and TRBJ1-5; D is ambiguous. The CDR3 loop spans 14 amino acids. Trimming shortened V by 1 base and J by 3 bases, and 8 bases separated the two germline ends. The germline V gene encodes CDR1 SGHTS and CDR2 YDEGEE. CDR3 in amino acids: CASSLPTNNQPQHF. The CDR3 nucleotides read TGTGCCAGCAGCTTGCCTACTAACAATCAGCCCCAGCATTTT.

A single count supports this clone. This chain joins TRBV28 and TRBJ2-1; D is unclear. CDR1 and CDR2 (germline): MDHEN, SYDVKM. V was trimmed by 10 bases and J by 5 bases, leaving 18 bases between them. The CDR3 runs 14 residues. CDR3 amino acids: CATSLIEHDNEQFF. CDR3 DNA: TGTGCCACCTCCCTGATTGAACACGACAATGAGCAGTTCTTC. Supplemented by reference TRBV28 and TRBJ2-1, the full variable domain reads DVKVTQSSRYLVKRTGEKVFLECVQDMDHENMFWYRQDPGLGLRLIYFSYDVKMKEKGDIPEGYSVSREKKERFSLILESASTNQTSMYLCATSLIEHDNEQFFGPGTRLTVL.

The chain is built from TRBV5-1 and TRBJ2-7; D perhaps matches TRBD1 (5 bases). The CDR3 consists of 13 residues. Trimming took 4 bases from V and 3 from J, leaving 11 bases between them. The V gene's germline CDR1 is SGHRS and CDR2 YFSETQ. The CDR3 here is CASSNQGNYEQYF. The CDR3 DNA reads TGCGCCAGCAGCAACCAGGGAAACTACGAGCAGTACTTC.

This clone was picked up one time. V usage is TRBV5-1 and J usage is TRBJ2-7; tentatively, D is TRBD1 (5 bases). Germline CDR1 is SGHRS and CDR2 is YFSETQ. V shed 1 base and J shed 7 bases, with 12 bases lying between them. The CDR3 is made up of 13 amino acids. The CDR3 nucleotides read TGCGCCAGCAGCTTGAGGTGGGGCGGTGAGCAGTACTTC. This gives the protein CASSLRWGGEQYF.

J is TRBJ2-1 and V is TRBV7-3, with TRBD2 identical over 13 bases. V lost 1 base and J lost 3; bases outside the gene matches: 15. Looked up from germline, CDR1 is SGHTA and CDR2 is FQGTGA. The CDR3 length is 21 residues. CDR3 residues: CASSLNRVSTSGGAFYNEQFF. DNA for the CDR3: TGTGCCAGCAGCTTAAACCGTGTTTCCACTAGCGGGGGGGCCTTCTACAATGAGCAGTTCTTC.

The chain employs TRBV7-9 and TRBJ1-4; D ambiguous. The CDR3 extends over 14 amino acids. With 1 base removed from V and 3 bases from J, the gap between germline ends came to 6 bases. CDR1 is SEHNR, CDR2 FQNEAQ, per germline (reference sequence). This CDR3 is CASSLGVSNEKLFF. CDR3 DNA sequence: TGTGCCAGCAGCTTAGGCGTCTCTAATGAAAAACTGTTTTTT.

The V call is TRBV24-1, the J call TRBJ2-7; D perhaps matches TRBD2 (6 bases). Per germline, CDR1 KGHDR and CDR2 SFDVKD. V was clipped by 3 bases and J by 5 bases, with 16 bases between them. CDR3 size: 15 residues. The chain's CDR3 is CATSDPTSIPHEQYF. CDR3 sequence (DNA): TGTGCCACCAGTGATCCTACTAGCATTCCCCACGAGCAGTACTTC.

In regard to this clone: Other DNA sequences from this sample encode an identical CDR3 as well. In nucleotides, the CDR3 is TGTGCCAGCAGCTTGGGAGGGGGATATAATTCACCCCTCCACTTT. Protein: CASSLGGGYNSPLHF. The V call is TRBV5-6, the J call TRBJ1-6, with D possibly matching TRBD1 (6 bases). The CDR3 contains 15 residues. CDR1 and CDR2 (germline): SGHDT, YYEEEE. Trimming cost V 0 bases and J 4 bases, with 8 bases left between them.

The rearrangement links TRBV11-2 to TRBJ2-1; 7 bases map to TRBD2. This CDR3 has 14 residues. CDR1 and CDR2 from the germline V gene are SGHAT and FQNNGV. J was trimmed by 4 bases and V by 4 bases; bases with no gene match: 4. For the CDR3, the DNA is TGTGCCAGCAGCTACGATAGCGGGTACAATGAGCAGTTCTTC. Translating gives CASSYDSGYNEQFF.

The chain has TRBV3-1 (or the pseudogene TRBV3-2) and TRBJ1-1; D is undetermined. This CDR3 is 14 amino acids long. Germline V CDR1 and CDR2: LGHDT, YNNKEL (reference sequence). Trimming took 7 bases from V and 1 from J, leaving 13 bases between them. This CDR3 is CASTTNVENTEAFF. Here the CDR3 DNA reads TGTGCCAGCACCACAAATGTCGAGAACACTGAAGCTTTCTTT.

The chain couples TRBV18 to TRBJ1-5; TRBD1 aligns across 8 bases. This CDR3 is 13 amino acids long. Germline CDR1 and CDR2: KGHSH and LQKENI. The V segment lost 2 bases and the J segment 7 bases; nucleotides outside the gene matches: 1. The CDR3 DNA follows: TGTGCCAGCTCACCAGACAGGGGCCAGCCCCAGCATTTT. Its translation is CASSPDRGQPQHF.

The chain links TRBV6-1 to TRBJ2-1, with TRBD1 matching 8 bases. This CDR3 region has 15 residues. CDR1 is MNHNS, CDR2 SASEGT, per germline. V lost 3 bases to trimming and J lost 8 bases; unmatched junction nucleotides: 9. CDR3 nucleotides: TGTGCCAGCAGTGAGGGGACAGGCTATAGGCATGAGCAGTTCTTC. Protein: CASSEGTGYRHEQFF.

The chain joins TRBV9 to TRBJ2-5; D ambiguous. Germline V gene lookup returns CDR1 SGDLS and CDR2 YYNGEE. The CDR3 runs to 13 residues. V was pared by 0 bases and J by 10 bases, with 13 bases between. The CDR3 is CASSVDGERVQYF. Written as DNA, the CDR3 is TGTGCCAGCAGCGTAGACGGTGAGAGAGTCCAGTACTTC.

This sequence joins TRBV15 and TRBJ2-1, with 10 positions matching TRBD2. The CDR3 sequence is 16 residues long. Germline V gene lookup returns CDR1 LNHNV and CDR2 YYDKDF (reference sequence). Trimming took 0 bases from V and 8 from J; bases not matched to a gene: 7. The CDR3 reads CATSRELAGGRDEQFF. CDR3 bases: TGTGCCACCAGCAGAGAGTTAGCGGGAGGTCGCGATGAGCAGTTCTTC.

The CDR3 here is CASSLDRTGIDTQYF. Here the CDR3 DNA reads TGTGCCAGCAGCTTGGATAGGACAGGGATAGATACGCAGTATTTT. This chain uses TRBV5-4 with TRBJ2-3; 8 bases map to TRBD1. The J segment lost 5 bases and the V segment lost 0 bases, leaving 5 bases of the junction unmatched. The germline CDR1 and CDR2 sequences are SGHNT and YYREEE (reference sequence). The CDR3 extends over 15 amino acids.

This sequence joins TRBV19 and TRBJ1-1, with D maybe TRBD1 (6 bases). Trimming took 3 bases from V and 0 from J, leaving 11 bases between them. This CDR3 has 15 residues. Germline V gene sequence: CDR1 LNHDA, CDR2 SQIVND (reference sequence). The CDR3 reads CASSMSPGVNTEAFF. CDR3 coding DNA: TGTGCCAGTAGTATGTCCCCAGGGGTGAACACTGAAGCTTTCTTT. The complete variable domain, with remaining parts taken from reference TRBV19 and TRBJ1-1, reads DGGITQSPKYLFRKEGQNVTLSCEQNLNHDAMYWYRQDPGQGLRLIYYSQIVNDFQKGDIAEGYSVSREKKESFPLTVTSAQKNPTAFYLCASSMSPGVNTEAFFGQGTRLTVV.

CDR3 protein: CASSTGGAYNEQFF. As DNA, the CDR3 is TGTGCCAGCTCGACAGGGGGCGCCTACAATGAGCAGTTCTTC. The rearrangement uses TRBV6-5 and TRBJ2-1; TRBD1 agrees at 10 bases. In germline, CDR1 is MNHEY, CDR2 SVGAGI. The V segment lost 8 bases and the J segment 2 bases; nucleotides outside the gene matches: 3. The CDR3 consists of 14 residues.